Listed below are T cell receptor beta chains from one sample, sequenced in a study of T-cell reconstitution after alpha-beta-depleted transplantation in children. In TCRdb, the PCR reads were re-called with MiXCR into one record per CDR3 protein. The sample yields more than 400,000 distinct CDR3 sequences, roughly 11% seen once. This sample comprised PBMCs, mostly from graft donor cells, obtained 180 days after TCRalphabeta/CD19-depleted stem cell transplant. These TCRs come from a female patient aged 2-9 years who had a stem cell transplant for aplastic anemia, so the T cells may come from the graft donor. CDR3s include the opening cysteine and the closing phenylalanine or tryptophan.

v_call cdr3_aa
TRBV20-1 CSALKGSWNTEAFF
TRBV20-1 CSATGTGYQPQHF
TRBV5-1 CASSPMTGYQPQHF
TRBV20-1 CGSNQPQHF
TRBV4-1 CASSPGLNAAKNIQYF
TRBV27 CASSSRDLSPNGYTF
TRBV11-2 CATSYAGRLVTIQETQYF
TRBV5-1 CASSLAVWGQQETQYF
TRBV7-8 CASSLRDGEAFF
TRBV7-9 CASSLGDFYGYTF
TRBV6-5 CASSYPDRVSYNEQFF
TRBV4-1 CASSQSPSWGDEQFF
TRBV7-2 CASSLVWRGRGKLFF
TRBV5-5 CASSLAPSGGGTDTQYF
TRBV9 CASSGSAVGNEQFF
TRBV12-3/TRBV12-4 CASSLRSWGPPTETQYF
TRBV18 CASSRPTSGIYTQYF
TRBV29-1 CSVGPQGDQPQHF
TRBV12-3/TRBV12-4 CASALLANQETQYF
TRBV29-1 CSAGQGAYEQYF
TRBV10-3 CAIHPSDSYTGELFF
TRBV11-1 CASSPPGLFSNEQFF
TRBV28 CASTWGDFETQYF
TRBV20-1 CSSSYGGPQNEQYF
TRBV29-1 CSVEPQRSSYNEQFF
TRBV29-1 CSVERGTWGGETQYF
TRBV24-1 CATGAQSGLVFTGELFF
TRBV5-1 CASSSRRIFSYNEQFF
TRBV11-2 CASSLTSLGSYNEQFF
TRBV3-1 CASSQESRKETQYF
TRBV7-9 CASSLRPLGQDLGQFF
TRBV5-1 CASSWRLYTDTQYF
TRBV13 CASSLVRSYNEQFF